The clone carrying this TCR beta chain was observed at least ten times. The data belong to a study of human T cells and chemical hapten exposure. The time point here: patch test 1, 2 weeks after DPC sensitization. Treatment reported: therapeutic diphenylcyclopropenone sensitization with weekly scalp DPC. The study enrolled 18 to 70-year-old alopecia patients suitable for DPC. From germline, CDR1 is MGHRA and CDR2 YSYEKL. CDR3 length equals 13 residues. V shed 5 bases and J shed 3 bases, with 9 bases lying between them. The library tagged individual cDNA molecules with unique molecular identifiers. MiXCR, run by TCRdb on the RACE reads, gives a single entry per CDR3 protein. Among approximately 400,000 distinct CDR3 sequences, more than 4.5% were seen once, and the ten largest hold 2% to 2.5%.

This TCR was recovered from a woman in her 50s with alopecia areata. Some clones in this sample may be carry-over from other donors' samples. The source material was whole blood, sampled in connection with sensitization to the hapten diphenylcyclopropenone (DPC). This rearrangement joins TRBV4-1 to TRBJ2-3; D call uncertain. The DNA for the CDR3 is TGCGCCAGCAGCTTAACAGCAACAGATACGCAGTATTTT. It yields the protein CASSLTATDTQYF.